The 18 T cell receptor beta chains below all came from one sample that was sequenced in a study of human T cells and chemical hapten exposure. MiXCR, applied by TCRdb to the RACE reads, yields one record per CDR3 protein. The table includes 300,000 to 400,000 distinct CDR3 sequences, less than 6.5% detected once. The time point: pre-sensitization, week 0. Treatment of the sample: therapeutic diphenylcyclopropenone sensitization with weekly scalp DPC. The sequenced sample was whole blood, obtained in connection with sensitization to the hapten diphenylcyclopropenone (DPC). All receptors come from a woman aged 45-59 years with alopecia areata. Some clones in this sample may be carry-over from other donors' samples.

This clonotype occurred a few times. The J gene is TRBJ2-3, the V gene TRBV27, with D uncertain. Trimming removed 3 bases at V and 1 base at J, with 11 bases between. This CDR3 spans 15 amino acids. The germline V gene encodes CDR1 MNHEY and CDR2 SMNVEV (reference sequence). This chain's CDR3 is CASSFDGQRTDTQYF. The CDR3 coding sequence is TGTGCCAGCAGTTTCGACGGGCAACGCACAGATACGCAGTATTTT.

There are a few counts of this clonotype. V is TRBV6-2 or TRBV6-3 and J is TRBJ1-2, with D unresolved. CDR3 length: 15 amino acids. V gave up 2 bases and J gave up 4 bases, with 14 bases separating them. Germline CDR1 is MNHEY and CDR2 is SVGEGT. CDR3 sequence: CASSYRNLYIYGYTF. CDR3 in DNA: TGTGCCAGCAGTTACCGAAACTTGTATATCTATGGCTACACCTTC.

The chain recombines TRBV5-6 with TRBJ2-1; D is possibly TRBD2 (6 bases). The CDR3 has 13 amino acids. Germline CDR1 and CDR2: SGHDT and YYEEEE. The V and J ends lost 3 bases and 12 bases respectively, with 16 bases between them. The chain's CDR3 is CASSSGTSSGQFF. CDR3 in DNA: TGTGCCAGCAGCTCCGGGACTTCTTCAGGGCAGTTCTTC.

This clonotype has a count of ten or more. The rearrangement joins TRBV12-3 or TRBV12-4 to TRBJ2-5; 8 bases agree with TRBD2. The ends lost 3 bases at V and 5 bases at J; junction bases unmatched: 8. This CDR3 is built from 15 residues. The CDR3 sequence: CASSFVSGGMETQYF. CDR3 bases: TGTGCCAGCAGTTTCGTCAGCGGGGGAATGGAGACCCAGTACTTC.

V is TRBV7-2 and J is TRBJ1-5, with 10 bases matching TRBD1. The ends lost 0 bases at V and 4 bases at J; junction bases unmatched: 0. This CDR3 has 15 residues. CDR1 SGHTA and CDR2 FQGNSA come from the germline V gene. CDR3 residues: CASSLAGQGNQPQHF. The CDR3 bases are TGTGCCAGCAGCTTAGCGGGACAGGGGAATCAGCCCCAGCATTTT.

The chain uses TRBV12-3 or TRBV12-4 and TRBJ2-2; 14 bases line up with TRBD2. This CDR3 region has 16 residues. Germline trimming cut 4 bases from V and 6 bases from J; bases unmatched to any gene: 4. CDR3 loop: CASSSMTSGRAGELFF. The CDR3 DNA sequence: TGTGCCAGCAGTTCCATGACTAGCGGGAGGGCCGGGGAGCTGTTTTTT.

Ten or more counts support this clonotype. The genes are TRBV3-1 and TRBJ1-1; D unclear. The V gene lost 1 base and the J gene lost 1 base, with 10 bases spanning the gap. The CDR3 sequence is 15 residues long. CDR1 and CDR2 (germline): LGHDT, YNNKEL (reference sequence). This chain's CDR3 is CASSQGPGGNTEAFF. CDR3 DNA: TGTGCCAGCAGCCAAGGTCCCGGAGGGAACACTGAAGCTTTCTTT.

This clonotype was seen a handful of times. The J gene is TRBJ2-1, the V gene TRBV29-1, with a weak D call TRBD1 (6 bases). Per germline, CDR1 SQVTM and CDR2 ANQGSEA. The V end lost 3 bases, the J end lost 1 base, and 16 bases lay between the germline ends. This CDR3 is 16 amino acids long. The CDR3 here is CSVEGSGQSSYNEQFF. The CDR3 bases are TGCAGCGTTGAGGGTTCCGGACAGTCATCCTACAATGAGCAGTTCTTC.

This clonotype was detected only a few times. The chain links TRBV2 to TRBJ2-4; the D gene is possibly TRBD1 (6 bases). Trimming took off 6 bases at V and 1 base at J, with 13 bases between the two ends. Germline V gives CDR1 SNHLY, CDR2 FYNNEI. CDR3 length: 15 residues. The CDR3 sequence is CASSVGQPAKNIQYF. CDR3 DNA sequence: TGTGCCAGCAGCGTTGGACAGCCTGCCAAAAACATTCAGTACTTC. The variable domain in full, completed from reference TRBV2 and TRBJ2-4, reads EPEVTQTPSHQVTQMGQEVILRCVPISNHLYFYWYRQILGQKVEFLVSFYNNEISEKSEIFDDQFSVERPDGSNFTLKIRSTKLEDSAMYFCASSVGQPAKNIQYFGAGTRLSVL.

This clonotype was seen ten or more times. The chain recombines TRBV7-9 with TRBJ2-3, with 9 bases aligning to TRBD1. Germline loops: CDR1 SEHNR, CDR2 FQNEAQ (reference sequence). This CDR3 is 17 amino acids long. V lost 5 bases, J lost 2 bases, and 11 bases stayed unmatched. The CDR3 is CASSPRDRVGFTDTQYF. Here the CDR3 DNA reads TGTGCCAGCAGCCCCCGGGACAGGGTCGGATTCACAGATACGCAGTATTTT.

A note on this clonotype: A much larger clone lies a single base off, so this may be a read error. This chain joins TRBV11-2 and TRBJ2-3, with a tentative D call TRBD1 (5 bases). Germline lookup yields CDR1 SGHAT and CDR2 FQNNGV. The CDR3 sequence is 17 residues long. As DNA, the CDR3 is TGTGCCAGCAGCCGACCGAGGCTGGGCCCCAACACAGGTACGCAGTATTTT. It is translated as CASSRPRLGPNTGTQYF.

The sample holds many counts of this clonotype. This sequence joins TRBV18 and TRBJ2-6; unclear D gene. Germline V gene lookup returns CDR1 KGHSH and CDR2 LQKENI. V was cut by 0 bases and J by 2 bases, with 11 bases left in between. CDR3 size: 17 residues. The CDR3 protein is CASSPPPANPGANVLTF. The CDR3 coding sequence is TGTGCCAGCTCACCACCTCCGGCGAACCCTGGGGCCAACGTCCTGACTTTC.

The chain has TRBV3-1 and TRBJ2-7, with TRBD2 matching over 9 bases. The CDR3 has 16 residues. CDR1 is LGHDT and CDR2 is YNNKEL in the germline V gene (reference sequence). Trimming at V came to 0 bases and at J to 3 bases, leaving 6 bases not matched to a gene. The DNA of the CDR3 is TGTGCCAGCAGCCAAGAAGAGGCGGGGGGGCACTACGAGCAGTACTTC. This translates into CASSQEEAGGHYEQYF.

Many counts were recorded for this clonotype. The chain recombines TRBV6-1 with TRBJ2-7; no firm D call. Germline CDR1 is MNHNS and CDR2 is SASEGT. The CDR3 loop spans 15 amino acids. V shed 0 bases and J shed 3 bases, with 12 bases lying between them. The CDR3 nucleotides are TGTGCCAGCAGTGAAGCGCCGCGGAGCCACTACGAGCAGTACTTC. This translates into CASSEAPRSHYEQYF.

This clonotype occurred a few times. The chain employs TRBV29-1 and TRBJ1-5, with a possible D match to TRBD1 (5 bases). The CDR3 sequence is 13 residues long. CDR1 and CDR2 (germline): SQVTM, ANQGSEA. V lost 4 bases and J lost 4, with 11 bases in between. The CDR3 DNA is TGCAGCGTTGTCTGGGGGTCTAATCAGCCCCAGCATTTT. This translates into CSVVWGSNQPQHF.

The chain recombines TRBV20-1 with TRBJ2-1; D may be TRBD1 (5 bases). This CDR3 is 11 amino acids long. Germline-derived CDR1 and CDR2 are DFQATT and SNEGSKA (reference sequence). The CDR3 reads CSVNRNNEQFF. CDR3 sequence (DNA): TGCAGCGTCAACAGGAACAATGAGCAGTTCTTC.

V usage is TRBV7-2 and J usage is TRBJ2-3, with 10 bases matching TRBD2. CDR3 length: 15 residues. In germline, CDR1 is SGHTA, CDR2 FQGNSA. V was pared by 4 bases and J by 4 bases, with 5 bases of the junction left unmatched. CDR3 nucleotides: TGTGCCAGCAGCTCTAGCGGGAGTAGAGCAGATACGCAGTATTTT. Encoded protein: CASSSSGSRADTQYF.

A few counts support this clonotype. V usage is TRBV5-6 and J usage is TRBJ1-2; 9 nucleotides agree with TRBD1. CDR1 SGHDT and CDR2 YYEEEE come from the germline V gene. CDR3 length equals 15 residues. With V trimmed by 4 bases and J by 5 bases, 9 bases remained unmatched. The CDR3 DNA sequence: TGTGCCAGCAGCCCCGGACAGGGGTTCTCGTATGGCTACACCTTC. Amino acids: CASSPGQGFSYGYTF. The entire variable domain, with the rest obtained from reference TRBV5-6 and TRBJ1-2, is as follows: DAGVTQSPTHLIKTRGQQVTLRCSPKSGHDTVSWYQQALGQGPQFIFQYYEEEERQRGNFPDRFSGHQFPNYSSELNVNALLLGDSALYLCASSPGQGFSYGYTFGSGTRLTVV.